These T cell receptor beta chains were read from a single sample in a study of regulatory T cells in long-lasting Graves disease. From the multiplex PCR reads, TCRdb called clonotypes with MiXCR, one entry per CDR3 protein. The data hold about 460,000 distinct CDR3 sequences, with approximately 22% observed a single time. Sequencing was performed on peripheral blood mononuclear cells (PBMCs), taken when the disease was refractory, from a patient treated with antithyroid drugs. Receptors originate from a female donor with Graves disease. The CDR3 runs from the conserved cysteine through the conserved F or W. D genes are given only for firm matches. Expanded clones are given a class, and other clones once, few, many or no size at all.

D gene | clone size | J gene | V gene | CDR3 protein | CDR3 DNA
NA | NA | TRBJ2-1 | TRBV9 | CASSVDGYNEQFF | TGTGCCAGCAGCGTAGACGGCTACAATGAGCAGTTCTTC
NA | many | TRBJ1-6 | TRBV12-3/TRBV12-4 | CASSFSGSASPLHF | TGTGCCAGCAGTTTTTCAGGGTCCGCTTCACCCCTCCACTTT
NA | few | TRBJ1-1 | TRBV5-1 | CASSGTQGDTEAFF | TGCGCCAGCAGCGGAACACAGGGAGACACTGAAGCTTTCTTT
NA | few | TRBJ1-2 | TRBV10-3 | CAISEGALGGYTF | TGTGCCATCAGTGAGGGTGCTCTGGGGGGCTACACCTTC
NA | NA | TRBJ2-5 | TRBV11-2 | CASSSISEEVETQYF | TGTGCCAGCAGCTCCATTAGTGAGGAGGTAGAGACCCAGTACTTC
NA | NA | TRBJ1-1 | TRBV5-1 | CASSLLVGATEAFF | TGCGCCAGCAGCTTATTAGTGGGGGCAACTGAAGCTTTCTTT
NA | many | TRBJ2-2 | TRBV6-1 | CASWFITGELFF | TGTGCCAGTTGGTTTATTACCGGGGAGCTGTTTTTT
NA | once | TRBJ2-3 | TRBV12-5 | CASGPSLTGARDTQYF | TGTGCTAGTGGTCCGTCCCTAACGGGGGCACGGGATACGCAGTATTTT
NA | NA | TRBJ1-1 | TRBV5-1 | CASSRETGGGDLLHLLNTEAFF | TGCGCCAGCAGCCGCGAGACCGGGGGAGGCGACCTCCTGCACCTATTGAACACTGAAGCTTTCTTT
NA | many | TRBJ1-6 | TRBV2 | CASRPDNSPLHF | TGTGCCAGCCGACCTGATAATTCACCCCTCCACTTT
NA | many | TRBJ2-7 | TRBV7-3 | CASSLGTNSYEQYF | TGTGCCAGCAGCTTAGGGACAAACTCCTACGAGCAGTACTTC
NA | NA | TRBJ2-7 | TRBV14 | CASSQVAGYEQYF | TGTGCCAGCAGCCAAGTGGCCGGCTACGAGCAGTACTTC
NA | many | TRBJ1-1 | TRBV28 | CASSLFSPSNTEAFF | TGTGCCAGCAGTTTATTTTCCCCCAGCAACACTGAAGCTTTCTTT
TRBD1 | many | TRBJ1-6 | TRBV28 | CASSIYAGQDYNSPLHF | TGTGCCAGCAGTATCTACGCGGGACAGGACTATAATTCACCCCTCCACTTT
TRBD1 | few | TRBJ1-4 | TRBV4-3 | CASSHRGQGEEELFF | TGCGCCAGCAGCCATCGAGGACAGGGCGAGGAGGAACTGTTTTTT
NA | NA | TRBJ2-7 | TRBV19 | CASSIDLLRQTTTYEQYF | TGTGCCAGTAGTATTGATCTCCTGCGACAGACAACTACCTACGAGCAGTACTTC
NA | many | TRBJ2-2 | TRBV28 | CASSLDGTYTGELFF | TGTGCCAGCAGTCTGGACGGGACATACACCGGGGAGCTGTTTTTT
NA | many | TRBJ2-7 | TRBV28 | CASSLFGPGGNEQYF | TGTGCCAGCAGTTTATTCGGCCCTGGGGGGAACGAGCAGTACTTC
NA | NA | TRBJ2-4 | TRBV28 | CASSGSRAVKNIQYF | TGTGCCAGCTCCGGATCCCGGGCTGTCAAAAACATTCAGTACTTC
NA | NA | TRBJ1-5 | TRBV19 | CASSIRQGSSQPQHF | TGTGCCAGTAGTATCAGGCAGGGGTCCTCTCAGCCCCAGCATTTT
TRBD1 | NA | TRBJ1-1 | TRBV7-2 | CASSPLGDSYTEAFF | TGTGCCAGCAGCCCCCTTGGGGACAGTTACACTGAAGCTTTCTTT
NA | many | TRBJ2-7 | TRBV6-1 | CASSEAWEDSF | TGTGCCAGCAGTGAAGCTTGGGAAGATAGCTTC
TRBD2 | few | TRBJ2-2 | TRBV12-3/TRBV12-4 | CASALAGVGAGELFF | TGTGCCAGCGCACTAGCGGGAGTGGGGGCCGGGGAGCTGTTTTTT
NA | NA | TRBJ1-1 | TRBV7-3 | CASSPFGTVGVAFF | TGTGCCAGCAGCCCATTCGGGACCGTAGGGGTGGCTTTCTTT
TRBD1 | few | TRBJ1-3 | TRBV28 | CASSRGDRRSGNTIYF | TGTGCCAGCAGCCGGGGGGACAGGAGATCTGGAAACACCATATATTTT
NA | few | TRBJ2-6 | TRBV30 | CAWSRGSAILTF | TGTGCCTGGAGTAGAGGCTCCGCCATCCTGACTTTC
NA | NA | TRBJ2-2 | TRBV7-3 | CASSFLGGLNTGELFF | TGTGCCAGCAGCTTTCTGGGGGGGCTTAACACCGGGGAGCTGTTTTTT
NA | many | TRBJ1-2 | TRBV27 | CASTYHPDYGYTF | TGTGCCAGCACCTATCACCCGGACTATGGCTACACCTTC
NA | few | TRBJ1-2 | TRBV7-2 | CASSLEVGRVGGYTF | TGTGCCAGCAGCTTAGAGGTGGGCAGGGTTGGAGGCTACACCTTC
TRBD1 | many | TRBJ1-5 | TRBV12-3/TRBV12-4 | CASSPQGARQPQHF | TGTGCCAGCAGTCCACAGGGGGCTCGCCAGCCCCAGCATTTT
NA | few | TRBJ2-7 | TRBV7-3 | CASSLGVGGSYEQYF | TGTGCCAGCAGCCTTGGGGTAGGAGGGTCCTACGAGCAGTACTTC
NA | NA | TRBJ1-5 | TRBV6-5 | CASSYRDNQPQHF | TGTGCCAGCAGTTACAGAGACAATCAGCCCCAGCATTTT
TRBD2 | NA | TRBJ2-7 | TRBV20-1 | CSARKGEAGGVSYEQYF | TGCAGTGCTAGAAAGGGGGAAGCGGGGGGCGTTTCCTACGAGCAGTACTTC
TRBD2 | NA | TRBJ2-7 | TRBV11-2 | CASSLVLAGTYEQYF | TGTGCCAGCAGCTTAGTACTAGCGGGCACCTACGAGCAGTACTTC
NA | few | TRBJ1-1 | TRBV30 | CAWRANTEAFF | TGTGCCTGGAGGGCGAACACTGAAGCTTTCTTT
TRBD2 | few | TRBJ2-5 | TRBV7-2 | CASSSGGGRETQYF | TGTGCCAGCAGCTCCGGGGGGGGGAGGGAGACCCAGTACTTC
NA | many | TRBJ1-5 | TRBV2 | CASRMTELEGNQPQHF | TGTGCCAGCAGGATGACAGAACTTGAGGGCAATCAGCCCCAGCATTTT
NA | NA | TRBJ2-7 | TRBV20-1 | CSARDGQRTYEQYF | TGCAGTGCTAGAGACGGACAGAGAACCTACGAGCAGTACTTC
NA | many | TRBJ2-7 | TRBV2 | CASISRDTGYEQYF | TGTGCCAGCATCTCACGGGACACCGGGTACGAGCAGTACTTC
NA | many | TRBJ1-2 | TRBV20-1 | CSARDSGPTGYGYTF | TGCAGTGCTAGAGATAGTGGACCGACGGGCTATGGCTACACCTTC
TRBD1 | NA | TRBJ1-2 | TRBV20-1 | CSARDRGYTF | TGCAGTGCTAGGGACAGGGGCTACACCTTC
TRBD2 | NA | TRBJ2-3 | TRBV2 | CASSVETSGRDTQYF | TGTGCCAGCAGTGTCGAGACTAGCGGGAGAGATACGCAGTATTTT
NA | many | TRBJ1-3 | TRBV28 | CASSLTRAGNTIYF | TGTGCCAGCAGCTTAACTAGGGCCGGAAACACCATATATTTT
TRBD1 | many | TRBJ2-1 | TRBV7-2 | CASSFVGTGTYNEQFF | TGTGCCAGCAGCTTCGTTGGGACAGGGACCTACAATGAGCAGTTCTTC
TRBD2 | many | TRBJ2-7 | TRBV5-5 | CASTPRWLAGFGEQYF | TGTGCCAGCACTCCCAGATGGCTAGCGGGTTTCGGGGAGCAGTACTTC
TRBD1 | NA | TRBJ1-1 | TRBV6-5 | CASSYSGTGGPTEAFF | TGTGCCAGCAGTTACTCTGGGACAGGGGGCCCGACTGAAGCTTTCTTT
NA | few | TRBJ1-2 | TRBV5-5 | CASSIADGSYGYTF | TGTGCCAGCAGCATCGCGGACGGTTCCTATGGCTACACCTTC
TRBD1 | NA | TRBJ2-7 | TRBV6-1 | CASRGNRGIGEQYF | TGTGCCAGCAGGGGAAACAGGGGCATCGGCGAGCAGTACTTC
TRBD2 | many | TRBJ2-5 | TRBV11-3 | CASSLTSGNQETQYF | TGTGCCAGCAGTTTGACTAGCGGGAACCAAGAGACCCAGTACTTC
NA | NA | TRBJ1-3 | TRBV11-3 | CASSPRTDGNTIYF | TGTGCCAGCAGCCCGCGGACGGATGGAAACACCATATATTTT
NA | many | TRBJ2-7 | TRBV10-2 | CASSEGAYEQYF | TGTGCCAGCAGTGAAGGGGCCTACGAGCAGTACTTC
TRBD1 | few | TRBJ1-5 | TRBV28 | CASSLSGTDGNQPQHF | TGTGCCAGCAGTTTATCCGGGACAGATGGCAATCAGCCCCAGCATTTT
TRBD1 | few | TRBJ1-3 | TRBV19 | CASSGQVTSGNTIYF | TGTGCCAGTAGCGGACAGGTAACCTCTGGAAACACCATATATTTT